A selection of T cell receptor beta chains follows, all from one sample in a study of blood T cell repertoires in COVID-19. TCRdb's copy holds only in-frame clones and misses some; the assay was immunoSEQ multiplex PCR. The sample comprises some 150,000 clones, 80% to 85% of which are singletons, and about 4.2% rests with the top ten. The sequenced sample consisted of peripheral blood. The receptors originated from a woman of 80 years or more with acute or convalescent COVID-19. Both conserved end residues are part of each CDR3.

length	V	CDR3
18	TRBV9	CASSVLASGGAYTGELFF
14	TRBV5-1	CASSLVGATDTQYF
17	TRBV4-1	CASSPWTSGRVTDTQYF
16	TRBV5-1	CASSPFGTGAGNTIYF
12	TRBV3-1/TRBV3-2	CASSQDRVKAFF
13	TRBV5-6	CASSLGAGVEQYF
13	TRBV7-2	CASSLSDLYGYTF
15	TRBV7-2	CASSPRFGGSETQYF
13	TRBV11-2	CASSLVVRDTQYF
14	TRBV11-1	CASSLRTGSNIQYF
14	TRBV2	CASTWDRGSYEQYF
15	TRBV27	CASSGLGGGTGELFF
20	TRBV27	CASSFPAGKVLPKTNYGYTF
16	TRBV6-5	CASSYGQGLNNSPLHF
16	TRBV10-3	CAIRRQQGPGISPLHF
15	TRBV3-1/TRBV3-2	CASSQVYSSADTQYF
18	TRBV28	CASTLPGQEIYSNQPQHF
13	TRBV6-5	CVSGQTLNTEAFF
14	TRBV6-6	CASRRQQFTDTQYF
15	TRBV7-8	CASSSGRWANEKLFF
11	TRBV11-2	CASSSFETQYF
15	TRBV27	CASPHERAPYYGYTF
13	TRBV7-7	CASSLGQDNEQFF
14	TRBV5-1	CASSHGQINNEQFF
14	TRBV11-2	CASSPLTGKETQYF
14	TRBV28	CASSPHSGYSPLHF
14	TRBV13	CASSLYGGTDTQYF
15	TRBV7-2	CASSQRGGPSDTQYF
11	TRBV19	CASSTGREQYF
15	TRBV7-9	CASSPPAAGAREQYF
12	TRBV29-1	CSGTGGGYGYTF
16	TRBV19	CASSRGGFRLNTEAFF
18	TRBV7-9	CASSAQLLGDSYNSPLHF
14	TRBV24-1	CATSAPGLRGDYTF
16	TRBV28	CASSSGQPSYGETQYF
12	TRBV28	CASSPFSYEQYF
13	TRBV2	CASSEQNTGELFF
14	TRBV5-1	CASSPTGLFEKLFF
16	TRBV4-1	CASSQDSGTGGPEAFF
14	TRBV11-2	CASSFSPHYYGYTF